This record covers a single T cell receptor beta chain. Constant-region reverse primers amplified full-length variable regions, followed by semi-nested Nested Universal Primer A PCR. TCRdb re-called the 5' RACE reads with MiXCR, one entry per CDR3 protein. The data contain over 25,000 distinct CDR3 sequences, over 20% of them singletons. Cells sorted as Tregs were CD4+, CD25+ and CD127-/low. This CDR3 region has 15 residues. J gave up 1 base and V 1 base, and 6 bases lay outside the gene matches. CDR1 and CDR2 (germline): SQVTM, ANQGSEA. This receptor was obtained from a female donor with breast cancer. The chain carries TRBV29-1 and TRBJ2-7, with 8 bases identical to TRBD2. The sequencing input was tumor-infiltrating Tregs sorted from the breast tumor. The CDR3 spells CSVEGAGGVSYEQYF. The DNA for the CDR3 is TGCAGCGTTGAAGGTGCGGGAGGTGTATCCTACGAGCAGTACTTC.